This T cell receptor beta chain was captured by sequencing in a study of CD8+CD57+ T cells in acquired aplastic anemia. As for the study in general: Researchers reported that healthy donors averaged approximately 9.8 million reads for CD4+ cells.

This clonotype has a count of ten or more. Its antigen remains unidentified. The ends were cut back, 4 bases at V and 5 bases at J, with 10 bases in the middle. CDR1 SGHRS and CDR2 YFSETQ come from the germline V gene. This CDR3 contains 13 residues. Profiles of TCR beta VDJ and CDR3 were generated from a genomic DNA template. Using its own MiXCR run on the reads, TCRdb lists one record per CDR3 protein. Of about 220,000 distinct CDR3 sequences listed, about a third are singletons. Study-wide results and caveats: Patients and controls shared 25 to 35 CD8+ CDR3 sequences, which appeared highly expressed in patients and within their immunodominant clones. Statistical testing detected no significant gap in CD8+ Simpson's diversity between patients and controls.

This clonotype was sampled from a human donor in good health, serving as a control. The chain couples TRBV5-1 to TRBJ2-1; no clear D. What was sequenced was sorted CD4+, CD8+, or CD8+CD57+ T cells (not recorded which) from PBMCs. CDR3 sequence: CASSLRVNNEQFF. The CDR3 DNA follows: TGCGCCAGCAGCCTAAGGGTGAACAATGAGCAGTTCTTC.